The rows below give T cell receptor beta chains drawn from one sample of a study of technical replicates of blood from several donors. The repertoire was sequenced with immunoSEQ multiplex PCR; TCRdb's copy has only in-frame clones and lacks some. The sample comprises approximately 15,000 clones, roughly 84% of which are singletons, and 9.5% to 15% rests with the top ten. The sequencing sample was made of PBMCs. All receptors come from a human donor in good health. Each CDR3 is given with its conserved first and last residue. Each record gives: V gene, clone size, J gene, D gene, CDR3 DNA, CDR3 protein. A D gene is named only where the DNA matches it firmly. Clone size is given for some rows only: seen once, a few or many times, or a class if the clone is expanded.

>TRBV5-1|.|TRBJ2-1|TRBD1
TGCGCCAGCAGCTGGGGGTCTGGACAGGTTGAGCAGTTCTTC
CASSWGSGQVEQFF
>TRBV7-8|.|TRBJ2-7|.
TGTGCCAGCAGCTTAGAACCGGGAGCTTACGAGCAGTACTTC
CASSLEPGAYEQYF
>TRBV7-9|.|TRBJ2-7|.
TGTGCCAGCAGCCCTCTTGGGGGGTCGACCTACGAGCAGTACTTC
CASSPLGGSTYEQYF
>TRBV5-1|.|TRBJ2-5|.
TGCGCCAGCAGCTTCGGGCGGGAACGAGAGACCCAGTACTTC
CASSFGRERETQYF
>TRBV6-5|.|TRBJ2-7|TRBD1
TGTGCCAGCAGTTACCGACAGGGGATCGGAGAGCAGTACTTC
CASSYRQGIGEQYF
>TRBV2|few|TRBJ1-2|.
TGTGCCAGCAGTGAACAGGGGTGGGAGTATGGCTACACCTTC
CASSEQGWEYGYTF
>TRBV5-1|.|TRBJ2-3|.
TGCGCCAGCAGCCCCTATGGGAGCTACACAGATACGCAGTATTTT
CASSPYGSYTDTQYF
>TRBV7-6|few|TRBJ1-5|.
TGTGCCAGCAGCCCATCAGGGCAGCCCCAGCATTTT
CASSPSGQPQHF
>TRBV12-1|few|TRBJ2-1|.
TGTGCCAGCAGCTGCCTCCGCGGGAAGGCAAACAATGAGCAGTTCTTC
CASSCLRGKANNEQFF
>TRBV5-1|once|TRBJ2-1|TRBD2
TGCGCCAGCAGCTTGGATCGCGGGAGGGCCTTTGTTGAGCAGTTCTTC
CASSLDRGRAFVEQFF
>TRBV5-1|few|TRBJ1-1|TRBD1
TGCGCCAGCAGCTTGGCACCAGGGGGACTCACTGAAGCTTTCTTT
CASSLAPGGLTEAFF
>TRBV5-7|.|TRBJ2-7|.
TGTGCCAGCAGCTTGACAGGTATTCACGAGCAGTACTTC
CASSLTGIHEQYF
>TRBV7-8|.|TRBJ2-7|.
TGTGCCAGCAGATCCGGGATCTCAAGCTCCTACGAGCAGTACTTC
CASRSGISSSYEQYF
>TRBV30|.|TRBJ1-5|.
TGTGCCTGGAGTGTTCGGAGCAATCAGCCCCAGCATTTT
CAWSVRSNQPQHF
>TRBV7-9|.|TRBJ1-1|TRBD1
TGTGCCAGCAGCTCCAGACAGGGTTGGAACACTGAAGCTTTCTTT
CASSSRQGWNTEAFF
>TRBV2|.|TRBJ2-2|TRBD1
TGTGCCAGCAGAAGAGGACAGGGGTCGAACACCGGGGAGCTGTTTTTT
CASRRGQGSNTGELFF
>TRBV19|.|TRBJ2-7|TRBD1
TGTGCCAGTAGTACAGGGGGAAACGAGCAGTACTTC
CASSTGGNEQYF
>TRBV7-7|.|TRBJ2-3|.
TGTGCCAGCAGCTTAGGGGTTTCGGGGGCAGATACGCAGTATTTT
CASSLGVSGADTQYF
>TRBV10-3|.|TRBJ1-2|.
TGTGCCATCAGTGAGAGGCAGGGTGGTAACAACAGGAACTATGGCTACACCTTC
CAISERQGGNNRNYGYTF
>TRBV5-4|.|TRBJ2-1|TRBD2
TGTGCCAGGGGGACTAGCGGGGGCGATGAGCAGTTCTTC
CARGTSGGDEQFF
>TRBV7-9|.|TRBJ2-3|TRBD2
TGTGCCAGCAGCGTACTCGGGGGGGACACAGATACGCAGTATTTT
CASSVLGGDTDTQYF
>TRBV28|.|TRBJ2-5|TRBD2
TGTGCCAGCAGTACCCGGACTAGCGGGCAAGAGACCCAGTACTTC
CASSTRTSGQETQYF
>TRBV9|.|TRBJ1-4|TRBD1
TGTGCCAGCAGCTCGCGGGACAGTGCCTATGAAAAACTGTTTTTT
CASSSRDSAYEKLFF
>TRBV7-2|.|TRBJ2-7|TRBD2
TGTGCCAGCAGCTCCTCTAGCGGGTCCTCCTACGAGCAGTACTTC
CASSSSSGSSYEQYF
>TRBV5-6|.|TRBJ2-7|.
TGTGCCAGCAGCTTGGGAACAGGGCTCTACGAGCAGTACTTC
CASSLGTGLYEQYF
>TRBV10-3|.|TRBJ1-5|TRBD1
TGTGCCATCAGTGAGGGGACAGACTTTTATAGCAATCAGCCCCAGCATTTT
CAISEGTDFYSNQPQHF
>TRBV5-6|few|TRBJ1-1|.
TGTGCCAGCAGCCCCCAGGACAGTTACACTGAAGCTTTCTTT
CASSPQDSYTEAFF
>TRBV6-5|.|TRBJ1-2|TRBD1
TGTGCCAGCAGCCCCGGGACAGGTGGTTTATTGGGCTACACCTTC
CASSPGTGGLLGYTF
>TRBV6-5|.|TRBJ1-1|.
TGTGCCAGCAGTTATTCGGAGGGCCTCACTGAAGCTTTCTTT
CASSYSEGLTEAFF
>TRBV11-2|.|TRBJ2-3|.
TGTGCCAGCAGCCCACTAGAGAGGCGAGCAGATACGCAGTATTTT
CASSPLERRADTQYF
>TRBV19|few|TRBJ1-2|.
TGTGCCAGTGCAGGGACTGTGGAGTATGGCTACACCTTC
CASAGTVEYGYTF
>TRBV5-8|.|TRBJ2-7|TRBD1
TGTGCCAGCAACCGGGACAGTATCCACGAGCAGTACTTC
CASNRDSIHEQYF
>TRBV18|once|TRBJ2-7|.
TGTGCCAGCTCACCGCGGGGGACAAGGGTCTCCTACGAGCAGTACTTC
CASSPRGTRVSYEQYF
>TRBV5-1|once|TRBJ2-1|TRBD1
TGCGCCAGCAGCACGGGACAGAATGAGCAGTTCTTC
CASSTGQNEQFF
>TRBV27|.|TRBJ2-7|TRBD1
TGTGCCAGCAGTCCCCGGACAGGGGGCGGTGGGTACGAGCAGTACTTC
CASSPRTGGGGYEQYF
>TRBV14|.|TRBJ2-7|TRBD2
TGTGCCAGCAGCCTCGTCGCTAGCGGGAGTGGGGAGCAGTACTTC
CASSLVASGSGEQYF
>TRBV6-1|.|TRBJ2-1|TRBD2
TGTGCCAGCAGTGAAGTAACGGCTAGCGGGAGGGGAAATGAGCAGTTCTTC
CASSEVTASGRGNEQFF
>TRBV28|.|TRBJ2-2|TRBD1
TGTGCCAGCAAAACAGGGGGCACCGGGGAGCTGTTTTTT
CASKTGGTGELFF
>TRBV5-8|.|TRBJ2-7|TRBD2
TGTGCCAGCACCAGAGCGGGAGGGCCCCACGAGCAGTACTTC
CASTRAGGPHEQYF
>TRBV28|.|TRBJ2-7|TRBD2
TGTGCCAGCAGTCCCACGGGACTAGATTACAACGAGCAGTACTTC
CASSPTGLDYNEQYF
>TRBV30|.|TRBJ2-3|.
TGTGCCTGGAGTGTACGTAGAGATACGCAGTATTTT
CAWSVRRDTQYF
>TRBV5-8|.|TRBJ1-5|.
TGTGCCAGCAGCCCTGGGGGCGGGAGTGGAAGCAATCAGCCCCAGCATTTT
CASSPGGGSGSNQPQHF
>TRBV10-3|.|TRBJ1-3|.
TGTGCCATCAGTGAGAAAACAGGGAGGGCTGGAAACACCATATATTTT
CAISEKTGRAGNTIYF
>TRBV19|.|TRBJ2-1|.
TGTGCCAGTAGTATCGGGAGTAGCGGAGGTAATTTCTTC
CASSIGSSGGNFF
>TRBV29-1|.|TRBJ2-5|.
TGCAGTGGAGTAGCGATGGGGGAGACCCAGTACTTC
CSGVAMGETQYF
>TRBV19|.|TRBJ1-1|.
TGTGCCAGTAGTCTTCCAGGGGTGTCTGAAGCTTTCTTT
CASSLPGVSEAFF